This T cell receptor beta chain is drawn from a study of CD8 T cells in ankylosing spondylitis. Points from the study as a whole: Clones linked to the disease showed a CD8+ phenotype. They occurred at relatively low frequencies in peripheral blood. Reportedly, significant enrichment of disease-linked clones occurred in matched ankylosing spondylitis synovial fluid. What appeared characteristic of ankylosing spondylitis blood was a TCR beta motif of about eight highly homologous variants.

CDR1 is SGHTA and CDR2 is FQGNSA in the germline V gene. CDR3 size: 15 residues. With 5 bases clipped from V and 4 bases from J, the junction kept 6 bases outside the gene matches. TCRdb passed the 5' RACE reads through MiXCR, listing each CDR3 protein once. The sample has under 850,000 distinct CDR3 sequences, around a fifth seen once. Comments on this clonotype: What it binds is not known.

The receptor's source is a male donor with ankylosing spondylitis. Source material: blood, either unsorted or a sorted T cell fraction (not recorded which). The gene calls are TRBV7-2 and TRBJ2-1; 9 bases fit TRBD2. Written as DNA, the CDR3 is TGTGCCAGCAGCCGACTAGCGGCCGGGTACAATGAGCAGTTCTTC. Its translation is CASSRLAAGYNEQFF.